Sequencing of this T cell receptor beta chain was carried out in a study of T-cell memory formation after mild COVID-19. Study results and caveats: Clones from the second wave (peaking day 37) had unconfirmed SARS-CoV-2 specificity.

This clonotype showed up just a few times. Its specificity is not known. Germline assignment: CDR1 SGHRS and CDR2 YFSETQ. With 4 bases clipped from V and 1 base from J, the junction kept 9 bases outside the gene matches. The CDR3 extends over 16 amino acids. One entry per CDR3 protein, called by TCRdb with MiXCR from the 5' RACE reads. The data show 100,000 to 150,000 distinct CDR3 sequences, with approximately 15% seen just once and approximately 5% held by the top ten. V gene TRBV5-1 combines with J gene TRBJ1-1; 8 bases map to TRBD1. The specimen was PBMCs or a T cell subset sorted from them (not recorded which). The source is a man between 18 and 29 years old who had mild COVID-19 (a few samples of this study predate the infection). Cell type and time point are not known. DNA of the CDR3: TGCGCCAGCAGCCCGCGGACAGGGACTCAGAACACTGAAGCTTTCTTT. This translates into CASSPRTGTQNTEAFF.